These 27 T cell receptor beta chains were all obtained from the same sample, sequenced in a study of T cells after yellow fever vaccination. Each CDR3 protein is one row after TCRdb ran MiXCR on the 5' RACE reads. Seen here are 300,000 to 450,000 distinct CDR3 sequences, 8.1% observed once, and the top ten hold roughly a sixth. The sample consisted of PBMCs, taken around 45 days after the first yellow fever vaccination. Receptors originate from a man aged 18 to 30 who received the YFV17D yellow fever vaccine.

This rearrangement joins TRBV29-1 to TRBJ2-7; 9 nucleotides align to TRBD1. CDR3 length equals 15 residues. After removal of 4 bases from V and 1 base from J, the junction contained 8 bases not matched to a gene. Per the germline V gene, CDR1 is SQVTM and CDR2 is ANQGSEA. The CDR3 bases are TGCAGCGTTGGGAGTGGACAGGGGCCTTCCTACGAGCAGTACGTC. This sequence encodes CSVGSGQGPSYEQYV.

The chain recombines TRBV2 with TRBJ1-4; D remains ambiguous. V was trimmed by 2 bases and J by 8 bases, leaving 12 bases between them. Germline V CDR1 and CDR2: SNHLY, FYNNEI. This CDR3 comprises 14 residues. This CDR3 reads CASSEQPGKEKLFF. CDR3 DNA: TGTGCCAGCAGTGAACAGCCCGGAAAGGAAAAACTGTTTTTT.

Of note for this clonotype: It may be a read error: a sequence one base away is much more abundant. J is TRBJ2-3 and V is TRBV24-1; TRBD2 matches 8 bases. Germline-derived CDR1 and CDR2 are KGHDR and SFDVKD. This CDR3 contains 15 residues. The CDR3 loop reads CAASLGGAGTDTQYF. In nucleotides, the CDR3 is TGTGCCGCCAGCCTCGGGGGGGCCGGCACAGATACGCAGTATTTT.

The chain joins TRBV4-3 to TRBJ2-3; 7 bases align to TRBD1. V lost 4 bases to trimming and J lost 1 base; unmatched junction nucleotides: 14. CDR1 is LGHNA and CDR2 is YSLEER in the germline V gene. This CDR3 is 18 amino acids long. The CDR3 protein is CASSLAPLQGMGTDTQYF. CDR3 sequence (DNA): TGCGCCAGCAGCCTCGCACCGTTACAGGGGATGGGCACAGATACGCAGTATTTT.

This clonotype occurred many times. The chain links TRBV27 to TRBJ2-7; D is perhaps TRBD2 (6 bases). V lost 4 bases, J lost 5 bases, and 12 bases lay in between. Germline-derived CDR1 and CDR2 are MNHEY and SMNVEV (reference sequence). The CDR3 length is 13 residues. CDR3 sequence (DNA): TGTGCCAGCAGTTATTCCGGGAGAGACGAGCAGTACTTC. This translates into CASSYSGRDEQYF.

Remarks on this clonotype: This could be a read error, since a much larger clone is one nucleotide away. The gene calls are TRBV7-9 and TRBJ1-3; a possible D gene is TRBD1 (6 bases). V lost 3 bases and J lost 5, with 11 bases in between. The CDR3 contains 14 residues. CDR1 SEHNR and CDR2 FQNEAQ come from the germline V gene (reference sequence). The CDR3 region is CASSFTGTRNTIYF. In nucleotides, the CDR3 is TGTGCCAGCAGCTTCACCGGGACACGAAACACCATATATTTT. Looking up the rest from reference TRBV7-9 and TRBJ1-3 gives the full variable domain: DTGVSQNPRHKITKRGQNVTFRCDPISEHNRLYWYRQTLGQGPEFLTYFQNEAQLEKSRLLSDRFSAERPKGSFSTLEIQRTEQGDSAMYLCASSFTGTRNTIYFGEGSWLTVV.

In this sample, this clonotype turned up many times. This chain links TRBV6-2 or TRBV6-3 with TRBJ2-2; D call uncertain. V was clipped by 6 bases and J by 3 bases, with 2 bases between them. This CDR3 is built from 11 residues. From germline, CDR1 is MNHEY and CDR2 SVGEGT. The DNA for the CDR3 is TGTGCCAGCAGAGACACCGGGGAGCTGTTTTTT. Translated, it gives CASRDTGELFF.

This clonotype was counted a few times. The chain combines TRBV2 with TRBJ1-5; D possibly corresponds to TRBD1 (5 bases). This CDR3 has 14 residues. V gave up 4 bases and J gave up 7 bases, with 14 bases separating them. The germline V gene encodes CDR1 SNHLY and CDR2 FYNNEI. The CDR3 nucleotides read TGTGCCAGCAGTGGGGAGGGGCAAGGGCAGCCCCAGCATTTT. Encoded protein: CASSGEGQGQPQHF.

This clonotype was recorded a few times. The chain is built from TRBV4-1 and TRBJ2-1; 8 bases align to TRBD2. With V trimmed by 5 bases and J by 5 bases, 17 bases remained unmatched. Germline assignment: CDR1 MGHRA and CDR2 YSYEKL. The CDR3 has 18 amino acids. CDR3 in amino acids: CASSGKGGLVLPNNEQFF. The CDR3, as DNA: TGCGCCAGCAGCGGAAAGGGGGGACTAGTTTTACCGAACAATGAGCAGTTCTTC.

This clonotype was counted a few times. The chain uses TRBV20-1 and TRBJ2-2; TRBD1 agrees at 11 bases. Looked up from germline, CDR1 is DFQATT and CDR2 is SNEGSKA (reference sequence). J gave up 1 base and V 3 bases, and 1 base lay outside the gene matches. The CDR3 is 15 residues long. The CDR3 nucleotides read TGCAGTGCTAGGGACAGGGGGCAGAACACCGGGGAGCTGTTTTTT. This encodes CSARDRGQNTGELFF.

This chain joins TRBV5-6 and TRBJ2-1; 8 bases agree with TRBD1. The V gene end was trimmed by 2 bases and the J gene end by 8 bases; junction bases not matched to a gene: 12. The CDR3 length is 16 residues. CDR1 and CDR2 (germline): SGHDT, YYEEEE. CDR3: CASSFAGGSLLDEQFF. The DNA of the CDR3 is TGTGCCAGCAGCTTCGCAGGGGGCTCCCTATTGGATGAGCAGTTCTTC.

This clonotype was recorded many times. The J gene is TRBJ2-5, the V gene TRBV29-1, with 8 bases that match TRBD2. The junction had 6 bases not matched to a gene; V was cut back by 5 bases and J by 4 bases. Germline V gene data show CDR1 as SQVTM and CDR2 as ANQGSEA. This CDR3 is built from 13 residues. The CDR3 DNA reads TGCAGCGTTCACGGGGGGGCAGGAGAGACCCAGTACTTC. Its translation: CSVHGGAGETQYF.

V is TRBV5-1 and J is TRBJ2-3, with D perhaps being TRBD1 or TRBD2 (5 bases each). The CDR3 spans 15 residues. V was shortened by 0 bases and J by 4 bases, with 12 bases between the two germline ends. The V gene's germline CDR1 is SGHRS and CDR2 YFSETQ. DNA of the CDR3: TGCGCCAGCAGCTTGGCCAACCTGGGGGCAGATACGCAGTATTTT. The encoded protein is CASSLANLGADTQYF.

This clonotype was seen a handful of times. The chain carries TRBV4-2 and TRBJ1-3; 7 positions match TRBD1. The CDR3 is 17 amino acids. CDR1 is LGHNA, CDR2 YNFKEQ, per germline. V shed 4 bases, J shed 0 bases, and the junction held 9 bases outside the gene matches. The CDR3 nucleotides read TGTGCCAGCAGCCGGGAGACGACAGGGAGCTCTGGAAACACCATATATTTT. Its translation is CASSRETTGSSGNTIYF.

This clonotype occurred a few times. The chain recombines TRBV6-1 with TRBJ2-3, with TRBD2 matching over 13 bases. CDR1 is MNHNS, CDR2 SASEGT, per germline. After removal of 5 bases from V and 8 bases from J, the junction contained 10 bases not matched to a gene. The CDR3 length is 16 residues. CDR3 coding DNA: TGTGCCAGCAGTCAGACTAGCGGGGGGCGGTACGGTACGCAGTATTTT. This encodes CASSQTSGGRYGTQYF.

This clonotype was seen many times. The chain joins TRBV27 to TRBJ2-5, with D unresolved. Germline V gives CDR1 MNHEY, CDR2 SMNVEV (reference sequence). Trimming cost V 1 base and J 1 base, with 4 bases left between them. This CDR3 has 13 amino acids. As DNA, the CDR3 is TGTGCCAGCAGTTTATACAGCCAAGAGACCCAGTACTTC. Residues: CASSLYSQETQYF.

This clonotype was detected many times. This chain uses TRBV5-5 with TRBJ2-7; D ambiguous. The CDR3 length is 14 residues. Per the germline V gene, CDR1 is SGHKS and CDR2 is YYEKEE (reference sequence). Deletions cut 1 base from V and 1 base from J, with 9 bases between. The CDR3 sequence: CASSLLSASYEQYV. In DNA, the CDR3 is TGTGCCAGCAGCTTGTTGTCTGCATCCTACGAGCAGTACGTC.

CDR3 sequence reads: CASSSDRQEVIGYTF. The CDR3, as DNA: TGTGCCAGCAGTTCGGACAGGCAAGAGGTTATTGGCTACACCTTC. V and J are TRBV12-3 or TRBV12-4 and TRBJ1-2; TRBD1 matches at 7 bases. This CDR3 is built from 15 residues. Unmatched junction bases numbered 12, after V lost 4 bases and J lost 7 bases.

The chain carries TRBV28 and TRBJ2-4; 7 bases are shared with TRBD1. The CDR3 runs to 14 residues. J lost 0 bases, V lost 7 bases, and 3 bases had no gene match. Germline CDR1 MDHEN, CDR2 SYDVKM. In DNA, the CDR3 is TGTGCCAGCACGGACAGGCTAGCCAAAAACATTCAGTACTTC. Protein product: CASTDRLAKNIQYF.

There are a few counts of this clonotype. The chain recombines TRBV7-2 with TRBJ2-2, with D tentatively TRBD1 (5 bases). This CDR3 has 15 amino acids. V lost 4 bases, J lost 9 bases, and 18 bases lay in between. Looked up from germline, CDR1 is SGHTA and CDR2 is FQGNSA. For the CDR3, the DNA is TGTGCCAGCAGCTCCTTAGCCCAGGGTCCCCGGGAGCTGTTTTTT. Encoded protein: CASSSLAQGPRELFF.

The V call is TRBV12-3 or TRBV12-4, the J call TRBJ1-6; 7 bases fit TRBD1. The V gene end was trimmed by 3 bases and the J gene end by 8 bases; junction bases not matched to a gene: 10. This CDR3 region has 16 residues. The CDR3 loop reads CASSFRVWDRYSPLHF. The DNA of the CDR3 is TGTGCCAGCAGTTTCCGTGTTTGGGACAGATATTCACCCCTCCACTTT.

This chain links TRBV20-1 with TRBJ2-1, with 11 nucleotides matching TRBD2. This CDR3 has 17 amino acids. V dropped 3 bases and J dropped 3; count of bases not matched to a gene: 10. Germline loops: CDR1 DFQATT, CDR2 SNEGSKA (reference sequence). DNA of the CDR3: TGCAGTGCTAGTAATAGCCTAGCGGGGGGTTTCTACAATGAGCAGTTCTTC. It yields the protein CSASNSLAGGFYNEQFF.

This clonotype was recorded a few times. This chain joins TRBV4-1 and TRBJ2-2; D not certain. CDR3 length: 14 amino acids. The germline V and J ends were trimmed by 2 bases and 2 bases, with 6 bases remaining between them. Germline V gene data show CDR1 as MGHRA and CDR2 as YSYEKL. Here the CDR3 DNA reads TGCGCCAGCAGCCAAAACAGTAACACCGGGGAGCTGTTTTTT. It encodes CASSQNSNTGELFF.

This clonotype was counted a few times. The CDR3 DNA reads TGTGCCAGCAGCTTAGGGGATATGGGTCAGCCCCAGCATTTT. Encoded protein: CASSLGDMGQPQHF. The chain has TRBV7-6 and TRBJ1-5; D gene unclear. The germline V and J ends were trimmed by 1 base and 6 bases, with 10 bases remaining between them. From germline, CDR1 is SGHVS and CDR2 FNYEAQ. This CDR3 comprises 14 residues.

This clonotype has at least ten counts. The CDR3 loop is CASSFPGAGTEAFF. In DNA form, the CDR3 reads TGTGCCAGCAGCTTTCCAGGGGCTGGCACTGAAGCTTTCTTT. This chain uses TRBV7-2 with TRBJ1-1; TRBD1 is a possible D gene (6 bases). Germline values: CDR1 SGHTA, CDR2 FQGNSA. The CDR3 sequence is 14 residues long. Trimming stripped 3 bases from V and 4 bases from J, with 12 bases between.

The V gene is TRBV2, the J gene TRBJ1-1; D unclear. This CDR3 region has 10 residues. Germline CDR1 reads SNHLY; CDR2 reads FYNNEI. Trimming took off 8 bases at V and 11 bases at J, with 12 bases between the two ends. Here the CDR3 reads CASFRERAFF. The CDR3 DNA reads as TGTGCCAGCTTTAGGGAGCGCGCTTTCTTT.

This clonotype was counted between two and nine times. A junction boundary mismatches the germline segment, possibly from a read error. The J gene is TRBJ2-7, the V gene TRBV5-6; the match to TRBD1 covers 9 bases. In germline, CDR1 is SGHDT, CDR2 YYEEEE. This CDR3 comprises 13 residues. The CDR3 spells CASILGQGNEQYF. The CDR3 DNA reads as TGTGCCAGCATCTTGGGACAGGGCAACGAGCAGTACTTC.